These 29 T cell receptor beta chains were all obtained from the same sample, sequenced in a study of T cell changes during pregnancy in multiple sclerosis. This table comes from immunoSEQ multiplex PCR, and its TCRdb copy is limited to in-frame clones, with some not included. The table records just over 65,000 clones, roughly 89% of them present only once. Sequenced material: peripheral blood, taken in the second trimester of pregnancy. All receptors come from a female donor with multiple sclerosis, enrolled in a pregnancy study.

The chain employs TRBV9 and TRBJ2-7, with D maybe TRBD1 (6 bases). This CDR3 has 14 residues. Germline V gene data show CDR1 as SGDLS and CDR2 as YYNGEE. Trimming took 2 bases from V and 7 from J, leaving 16 bases between them. This chain's CDR3 is CASSVAQGPGEQYF. The CDR3 bases are TGTGCCAGCAGCGTTGCACAGGGCCCGGGGGAGCAGTACTTC.

J is TRBJ1-5 and V is TRBV19, with D unresolved. The ends were cut back, 3 bases at V and 5 bases at J, with 11 bases in the middle. This CDR3 is built from 14 residues. CDR1 is LNHDA, CDR2 SQIVND, per germline (reference sequence). CDR3 region: CASSMPQYYQPQHF. CDR3 DNA: TGTGCCAGTAGTATGCCCCAGTATTATCAGCCCCAGCATTTT. The full variable domain, its missing parts supplied by reference TRBV19 and TRBJ1-5, is DGGITQSPKYLFRKEGQNVTLSCEQNLNHDAMYWYRQDPGQGLRLIYYSQIVNDFQKGDIAEGYSVSREKKESFPLTVTSAQKNPTAFYLCASSMPQYYQPQHFGDGTRLSIL.

This chain links TRBV5-1 with TRBJ1-1; TRBD1 agrees at 9 bases. V trimming: 4 bases; J trimming: 3 bases; junction bases outside the gene matches: 4. CDR3 length: 14 amino acids. The germline V gene encodes CDR1 SGHRS and CDR2 YFSETQ. DNA of the CDR3: TGCGCCAGCAGCGCGGGGACAGGGTACACTGAAGCTTTCTTT. This codes for CASSAGTGYTEAFF.

The chain joins TRBV13 to TRBJ2-3; 9 nucleotides align to TRBD1. The J segment lost 0 bases and the V segment lost 5 bases, leaving 3 bases of the junction unmatched. Germline CDR1 is PRHDT and CDR2 is FYEKMQ (reference sequence). The CDR3 has 15 amino acids. The CDR3 bases are TGTGCCAGCAGCCACGGACAGGGGAGCACAGATACGCAGTATTTT. It codes for CASSHGQGSTDTQYF.

V usage is TRBV6-1 and J usage is TRBJ2-5; 8 nucleotides line up with TRBD1. The CDR3 runs to 14 residues. Germline loops: CDR1 MNHNS, CDR2 SASEGT. With 6 bases clipped from V and 2 bases from J, the junction kept 5 bases outside the gene matches. CDR3 sequence (DNA): TGTGCCAGCAGGGAGGACAGGGTACAAGAGACCCAGTACTTC. It translates to CASREDRVQETQYF.

The chain joins TRBV5-6 to TRBJ2-4, with a weak D call TRBD1 (5 bases). CDR1 and CDR2 (germline): SGHDT, YYEEEE. Trimming shortened V by 3 bases and J by 0 bases, and 13 bases separated the two germline ends. The length of the CDR3 is 16 residues. The CDR3 is CASSSLGAQAKNIQYF. The CDR3 region has the DNA TGTGCCAGCAGCTCCCTAGGGGCTCAAGCCAAAAACATTCAGTACTTC.

V usage is TRBV7-2 and J usage is TRBJ2-7, with D unresolved. CDR1 SGHTA and CDR2 FQGNSA come from the germline V gene. Trimming took off 2 bases at V and 3 bases at J, with 11 bases between the two ends. This CDR3 is built from 14 residues. Written as DNA, the CDR3 is TGTGCCAGCAGCTTACGGGTGAGAGGCTACGAGCAGTACTTC. It is translated as CASSLRVRGYEQYF.

The chain uses TRBV25-1 and TRBJ1-2; the D is unclear. Trimming left V 7 bases short and J 8 bases short, with 17 bases between. The CDR3 is 13 amino acids. CDR1 and CDR2 (germline): MGHDK, SYGVNS. CDR3 region: CASTTQDSRGYTF. The CDR3, as DNA: TGTGCCAGCACCACCCAGGATAGTCGGGGCTACACCTTC.

This clone was seen once. The DNA for the CDR3 is TGTGCCAGTAGTCTCCGGACAGGGGGGTTCACAGATACGCAGTATTTT. Protein sequence: CASSLRTGGFTDTQYF. V usage is TRBV19 and J usage is TRBJ2-3; 10 nucleotides align to TRBD1. Trimming removed 5 bases from V and 2 bases from J; junction bases left unmatched: 7. The germline V gene encodes CDR1 LNHDA and CDR2 SQIVND (reference sequence). This CDR3 comprises 16 residues.

The chain uses TRBV7-9 and TRBJ2-7, with 8 bases aligning to TRBD1. CDR3 size: 15 residues. Germline CDR1 SEHNR, CDR2 FQNEAQ (reference sequence). Trimming at V came to 5 bases and at J to 2 bases, leaving 8 bases not matched to a gene. The CDR3 DNA is TGTGCCAGCAGCGAGGACAGGGCACGGCCCTACGAGCAGTACTTC. Translation: CASSEDRARPYEQYF. Full variable domain (outside the CDR3, taken from reference TRBV7-9 and TRBJ2-7): DTGVSQNPRHKITKRGQNVTFRCDPISEHNRLYWYRQTLGQGPEFLTYFQNEAQLEKSRLLSDRFSAERPKGSFSTLEIQRTEQGDSAMYLCASSEDRARPYEQYFGPGTRLTVT.

The chain has TRBV6-4 and TRBJ2-3, with TRBD2 identical over 15 bases. With 6 bases clipped from V and 2 bases from J, the junction kept 15 bases outside the gene matches. The CDR3 is made up of 20 amino acids. Germline loops: CDR1 MRHNA, CDR2 SNTAGT. The CDR3 protein is CASSRSPGTSGGSYTDTQYF. CDR3 nucleotide sequence: TGTGCCAGCAGCCGTTCGCCCGGGACTAGCGGGGGGTCCTACACAGATACGCAGTATTTT.

The chain combines TRBV2 with TRBJ2-2; a possible D gene is TRBD2 (7 bases). Germline V CDR1 and CDR2: SNHLY, FYNNEI. V dropped 8 bases and J dropped 8 bases, with 21 bases sitting between them. The CDR3 length is 15 residues. For the CDR3, the DNA is TGTGCCAGCTCAGCAAGGGGGGGGCCAAAGGGGGAGCTGTTTTTT. Protein: CASSARGGPKGELFF. The whole variable domain, remainder taken from reference TRBV2 and TRBJ2-2, is EPEVTQTPSHQVTQMGQEVILRCVPISNHLYFYWYRQILGQKVEFLVSFYNNEISEKSEIFDDQFSVERPDGSNFTLKIRSTKLEDSAMYFCASSARGGPKGELFFGEGSRLTVL.

The table lists this clone with a count of one. The gene calls are TRBV11-2 and TRBJ1-2; maybe TRBD1 (6 bases). Trimming shortened V by 7 bases and J by 8 bases, and 17 bases separated the two germline ends. CDR1 is SGHAT and CDR2 is FQNNGV in the germline V gene. The CDR3 loop spans 13 amino acids. CDR3 sequence reads: CASTLVRGGGYTF. The CDR3 nucleotides read TGTGCCAGCACTCTTGTAAGGGGGGGAGGCTACACCTTC.

The chain links TRBV7-2 to TRBJ2-3; D remains unclear. CDR1 is SGHTA and CDR2 is FQGNSA in the germline V gene. V lost 5 bases, J lost 4 bases, and 7 bases lay in between. The CDR3 is made up of 12 amino acids. CDR3 DNA sequence: TGTGCCAGCAGCGCCGTAGCAGATACGCAGTATTTT. Its translation is CASSAVADTQYF.

The chain employs TRBV5-6 and TRBJ1-5, with TRBD1 matching over 10 bases. The J segment lost 3 bases and the V segment lost 2 bases, leaving 2 bases of the junction unmatched. Germline V lookup: CDR1 SGHDT, CDR2 YYEEEE. This CDR3 region has 15 residues. CDR3 nucleotides: TGTGCCAGCAGCTTCGGGACAGGGGACAATCAGCCCCAGCATTTT. This translates into CASSFGTGDNQPQHF.

The chain joins TRBV30 to TRBJ1-2, with D unclear. The CDR3 length is 12 residues. Germline V CDR1 and CDR2: GTSNPN, SVGIG (reference sequence). V was shortened by 1 base and J by 7 bases, with 10 bases between the two germline ends. CDR3 sequence reads: CAWSAHRGGYTF. CDR3 nucleotide sequence: TGTGCCTGGAGTGCCCACCGGGGTGGCTACACCTTC.

The V gene is TRBV11-3, the J gene TRBJ1-1; no clear D gene. Trimming pared 5 bases from V and 0 bases from J, leaving 7 bases between. The CDR3 sequence is 13 residues long. Per the germline V gene, CDR1 is SGHNT and CDR2 is YENEEA. Here the CDR3 reads CASSLTVNTEAFF. CDR3 nucleotide sequence: TGTGCCAGCAGCCTCACAGTGAACACTGAAGCTTTCTTT.

The chain uses TRBV27 and TRBJ2-1; D remains ambiguous. Trimming removed 4 bases from V and 8 bases from J, with 9 bases in between. This CDR3 has 12 amino acids. The germline gives CDR1 MNHEY, CDR2 SMNVEV (reference sequence). As DNA, the CDR3 is TGTGCCAGCAGTTCCCTCGGAGATGAGCAGTTCTTC. It yields the protein CASSSLGDEQFF.

The rearrangement joins TRBV9 to TRBJ1-2, with no clear D. V was shortened by 4 bases and J by 4 bases, with 14 bases between the two germline ends. The length of the CDR3 is 14 residues. Per the germline V gene, CDR1 is SGDLS and CDR2 is YYNGEE. The CDR3 region is CASSPPVSAYGYTF. CDR3 coding DNA: TGTGCCAGCAGCCCCCCGGTTAGTGCCTATGGCTACACCTTC.

The chain has TRBV7-2 and TRBJ2-1; D ambiguous. Germline CDR1 reads SGHTA; CDR2 reads FQGNSA. The CDR3 sequence is 12 residues long. V was pared by 1 base and J by 5 bases, with 3 bases between. The CDR3 here is CASSLVNNEQFF. In DNA, the CDR3 is TGTGCCAGCAGCTTAGTAAACAATGAGCAGTTCTTC.

The genes are TRBV19 and TRBJ1-5, with TRBD1 matching 7 bases. With V trimmed by 6 bases and J by 2 bases, 7 bases remained unmatched. Germline CDR1 is LNHDA and CDR2 is SQIVND (reference sequence). The CDR3 length is 15 residues. The CDR3 region has the DNA TGTGCCAGTAGGTGGGGCACAGGGGGCAATCAGCCCCAGCATTTT. It translates to CASRWGTGGNQPQHF.

As DNA, the CDR3 is TGTGCCAGCTCACCACAGGGGGCCCTAAACACTGAAGCTTTCTTT. Amino acids: CASSPQGALNTEAFF. The rearrangement joins TRBV18 to TRBJ1-1, with 7 nucleotides matching TRBD1. The CDR3 loop spans 15 amino acids. The V and J ends lost 1 base and 2 bases, in that order; junction bases with no gene match: 4. The germline V gene has CDR1 KGHSH and CDR2 LQKENI.

This chain uses TRBV6-5 with TRBJ1-2, with TRBD1 matching over 7 bases. V lost 5 bases, J lost 4 bases, and 10 bases stayed unmatched. This CDR3 has 15 residues. Germline CDR1 MNHEY, CDR2 SVGAGI. The chain's CDR3 is CASSLQRDRGYGYTF. The CDR3 DNA sequence: TGTGCCAGCAGTCTACAAAGGGACAGAGGCTATGGCTACACCTTC.

This clone was seen a single time. The chain couples TRBV13 to TRBJ2-7; 9 nucleotides match TRBD1. V gave up 6 bases and J gave up 5 bases; unmatched junction bases: 5. The CDR3 sequence is 13 residues long. Looked up from germline, CDR1 is PRHDT and CDR2 is FYEKMQ (reference sequence). The CDR3 bases are TGTGCCAGCAGGTTTCGGGACAGGGACGAGCAGTACTTC. It yields the protein CASRFRDRDEQYF.

CDR3 DNA sequence: TGTGCCAGCAGTCTCCTCCAGCGGGTACCCAACACCGGGGAGCTGTTTTTT. Its translation: CASSLLQRVPNTGELFF. The rearrangement joins TRBV28 to TRBJ2-2, with D maybe TRBD2 (6 bases). CDR1 is MDHEN and CDR2 is SYDVKM in the germline V gene. V dropped 5 bases and J dropped 2 bases, with 18 bases sitting between them. The CDR3 length is 17 residues.

A remark on this clone: This may come from a read error, since a much larger clone is one base off. This sequence joins TRBV29-1 and TRBJ2-5; D might be TRBD2 (5 bases). Looked up from germline, CDR1 is SQVTM and CDR2 is ANQGSEA. The CDR3 has 14 amino acids. The CDR3 loop is CSALDTGGQETRYF. DNA for the CDR3: TGCAGCGCCTTAGACACTGGAGGTCAAGAGACCCGGTACTTC.

This clone has just one count. This rearrangement joins TRBV9 to TRBJ1-2; TRBD1 might be the D (5 bases). The V end lost 4 bases, the J end lost 3 bases, and 16 bases lay between the germline ends. In germline, CDR1 is SGDLS, CDR2 YYNGEE. This CDR3 comprises 15 residues. The CDR3 region has the DNA TGTGCCAGCAGCCTTCACCCGGACATTTACTATGGCTACACCTTC. Translated: CASSLHPDIYYGYTF.

The J gene is TRBJ2-1, the V gene TRBV5-1; possible D gene TRBD1, 6 bases. Trimming left V 2 bases short and J 3 bases short, with 9 bases between. Per germline, CDR1 SGHRS and CDR2 YFSETQ. The CDR3 extends over 14 amino acids. Here the CDR3 reads CASSFGQNYNEQFF. The CDR3 DNA follows: TGCGCCAGCAGCTTCGGACAGAACTACAATGAGCAGTTCTTC. Based on the CDR3 plus reference TRBV5-1 and TRBJ2-1, the full variable domain is KAGVTQTPRYLIKTRGQQVTLSCSPISGHRSVSWYQQTPGQGLQFLFEYFSETQRNKGNFPGRFSGRQFSNSRSEMNVSTLELGDSALYLCASSFGQNYNEQFFGPGTRLTVL.

The chain combines TRBV7-3 with TRBJ1-2; tentatively, D is TRBD1 (5 bases). Trimming took off 0 bases at V and 3 bases at J, with 11 bases between the two ends. CDR1 and CDR2 from the germline V gene are SGHTA and FQGTGA. This CDR3 has 15 residues. The CDR3 DNA reads as TGTGCCAGCAGCTTAACGCGGGACGGTGACTATGGCTACACCTTC. Protein sequence: CASSLTRDGDYGYTF.